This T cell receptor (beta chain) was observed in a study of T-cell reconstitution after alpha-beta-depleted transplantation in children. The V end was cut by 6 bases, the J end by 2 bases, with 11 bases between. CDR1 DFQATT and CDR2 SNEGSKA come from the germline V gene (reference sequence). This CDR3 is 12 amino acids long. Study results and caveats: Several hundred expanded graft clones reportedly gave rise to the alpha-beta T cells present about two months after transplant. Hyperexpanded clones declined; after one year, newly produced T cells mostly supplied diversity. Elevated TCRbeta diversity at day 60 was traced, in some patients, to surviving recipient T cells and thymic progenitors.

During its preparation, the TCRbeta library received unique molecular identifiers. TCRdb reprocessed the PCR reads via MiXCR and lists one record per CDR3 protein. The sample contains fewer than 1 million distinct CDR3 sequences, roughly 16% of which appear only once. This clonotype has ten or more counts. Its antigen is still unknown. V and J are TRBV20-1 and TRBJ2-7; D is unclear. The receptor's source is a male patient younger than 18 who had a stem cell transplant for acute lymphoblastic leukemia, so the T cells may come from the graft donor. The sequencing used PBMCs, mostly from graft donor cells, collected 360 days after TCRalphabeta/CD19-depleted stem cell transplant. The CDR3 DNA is TGCAGTGCCCAGACTGGGCCCTACGAGCAGTACTTC. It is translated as CSAQTGPYEQYF.